These 27 T cell receptor beta chains originate from one sample sequenced in a study of blood T cell repertoires in COVID-19. Generated by immunoSEQ multiplex PCR, the TCRdb table keeps only in-frame clones and is missing some. The repertoire holds 250,000 to 350,000 clones, 86% seen once, with 1.5% to 2% in the top ten. The sequenced sample consisted of peripheral blood. All receptors derive from a woman in her forties or fifties with acute or convalescent COVID-19.

V usage is TRBV9 and J usage is TRBJ2-7, with D possibly matching TRBD1 (6 bases). The CDR3 is 13 amino acids. Germline CDR1 SGDLS, CDR2 YYNGEE. Trimming took off 7 bases at V and 5 bases at J, with 16 bases between the two ends. CDR3 amino acids: CASAPQGRDEQYF. The CDR3 DNA reads TGTGCCAGCGCCCCCCAGGGGCGGGACGAGCAGTACTTC.

The chain recombines TRBV7-2 with TRBJ2-1; D perhaps matches TRBD2 (6 bases). Germline V gene lookup returns CDR1 SGHTA and CDR2 FQGNSA. This CDR3 has 15 residues. Trimming removed 5 bases at V and 8 bases at J, with 19 bases between. The CDR3 nucleotides are TGTGCCAGCAGCCCCCGGGGCGCTAGCGCGGATGAGCAGTTCTTC. Protein product: CASSPRGASADEQFF.

This chain's CDR3 is CASSSAPGQSDTQYF. In nucleotides, the CDR3 is TGTGCCAGCAGTTCCGCACCCGGACAGTCAGATACGCAGTATTTT. This chain connects TRBV27 to TRBJ2-3; maybe TRBD1 (6 bases). V lost 4 bases and J 4 bases, leaving 15 bases between the germline ends. The CDR3 is 15 amino acids. Germline V gene data show CDR1 as MNHEY and CDR2 as SMNVEV (reference sequence).

V usage is TRBV9 and J usage is TRBJ1-4; D gene ambiguous. CDR3 length: 14 amino acids. The V end lost 1 base, the J end lost 5 bases, and 9 bases lay between the germline ends. CDR1 and CDR2 from the germline V gene are SGDLS and YYNGEE. The DNA of the CDR3 is TGTGCCAGCAGCGTAACGGGATCCAATGAAAAACTGTTTTTT. Its protein is CASSVTGSNEKLFF.

The CDR3 DNA follows: TGTGCCAGTAACCGGGACAAAAGGACTGGGGCCAACGTCCTGACTTTC. Its protein is CASNRDKRTGANVLTF. The rearrangement joins TRBV19 to TRBJ2-6, with D possibly TRBD1 on 6 matching bases. Germline CDR1 LNHDA, CDR2 SQIVND (reference sequence). There are 16 residues in the CDR3. Trimming took off 7 bases at V and 2 bases at J, with 15 bases between the two ends.

The gene calls are TRBV7-2 and TRBJ2-3, with TRBD2 matching over 10 bases. V was pared by 5 bases and J by 4 bases, with 12 bases of the junction left unmatched. Germline V CDR1 and CDR2: SGHTA, FQGNSA. The length of the CDR3 is 17 residues. CDR3 in DNA: TGTGCCAGCAGCACCCCCCAGCGGGAGGGCCGGTCAGATACGCAGTATTTT. It yields the protein CASSTPQREGRSDTQYF.

The chain carries TRBV10-3 and TRBJ2-3; D possibly corresponds to TRBD2 (6 bases). The CDR3 length is 14 residues. Germline assignment: CDR1 ENHRY and CDR2 SYGVKD. V shed 11 bases and J shed 5 bases, with 20 bases lying between them. The CDR3 protein is CAAARSGVGDTQYF. In DNA, the CDR3 is TGTGCCGCCGCGCGGTCGGGAGTCGGAGATACGCAGTATTTT.

This clone was picked up one time. The chain employs TRBV6-5 and TRBJ1-4; tentative D call: TRBD1 (5 bases). Deletions cut 7 bases from V and 5 bases from J, with 17 bases between. This CDR3 has 15 residues. Looked up from germline, CDR1 is MNHEY and CDR2 is SVGAGI. The CDR3 is CASTRSQGGNEKLFF. CDR3 coding DNA: TGTGCCAGCACGAGATCCCAGGGAGGAAATGAAAAACTGTTTTTT.

The rearrangement joins TRBV7-2 to TRBJ2-7, with 11 bases that match TRBD1. Germline CDR1 and CDR2: SGHTA and FQGNSA. This CDR3 has 15 amino acids. Trimming cost V 5 bases and J 6 bases; bases outside gene matches: 9. The DNA for the CDR3 is TGTGCCAGCAGCCGGACAGGGGGCACCCTATTCGAGCAGTACTTC. Translation gives CASSRTGGTLFEQYF.

This clone was observed a few times. The chain joins TRBV7-3 to TRBJ2-1, with D hard to call. Germline loops: CDR1 SGHTA, CDR2 FQGTGA. The V end was cut by 3 bases, the J end by 0 bases, with 15 bases between. This CDR3 spans 17 amino acids. The CDR3 here is CASSLKSAPSSYNEQFF. DNA for the CDR3: TGTGCCAGCAGCTTGAAGTCCGCCCCGAGCTCCTACAATGAGCAGTTCTTC.

The V call is TRBV7-2, the J call TRBJ2-7; D gene uncertain. V was shortened by 5 bases and J by 6 bases, with 14 bases between the two germline ends. From germline, CDR1 is SGHTA and CDR2 FQGNSA. The CDR3 runs to 13 residues. The CDR3 sequence: CASSPRRLTEQYF. The CDR3, as DNA: TGTGCCAGCAGCCCGCGTCGACTTACCGAGCAGTACTTC.

This chain uses TRBV7-9 with TRBJ1-2; D gene unclear. Trimming took off 4 bases at V and 0 bases at J, with 15 bases between the two ends. The CDR3 sequence is 16 residues long. The germline V gene has CDR1 SEHNR and CDR2 FQNEAQ (reference sequence). The DNA of the CDR3 is TGTGCCAGCAGCTCGACCTTTCGGGATCCTAACTATGGCTACACCTTC. Its translation: CASSSTFRDPNYGYTF.

CDR3: CASRTLRLAKNIQYF. CDR3 DNA: TGTGCCAGCAGGACTTTGCGGTTAGCCAAAAACATTCAGTACTTC. The chain has TRBV2 and TRBJ2-4; unclear D gene. The V end lost 6 bases, the J end lost 0 bases, and 12 bases lay between the germline ends. The CDR3 is made up of 15 amino acids. Germline V gene sequence: CDR1 SNHLY, CDR2 FYNNEI.

The rearrangement joins TRBV5-5 to TRBJ2-1; TRBD2 aligns across 13 bases. Germline V lookup: CDR1 SGHKS, CDR2 YYEKEE (reference sequence). This CDR3 region has 14 residues. V lost 6 bases, J lost 6 bases, and 3 bases stayed unmatched. CDR3 in DNA: TGTGCCAGCATGCGGACTAGCGGGAGCAATGAGCAGTTCTTC. It translates to CASMRTSGSNEQFF.

J is TRBJ2-7 and V is TRBV7-9, with a weak D call TRBD1 (5 bases). The germline V gene has CDR1 SEHNR and CDR2 FQNEAQ (reference sequence). The ends were cut back, 2 bases at V and 5 bases at J, with 10 bases in the middle. CDR3 size: 13 residues. CDR3 nucleotides: TGTGCCAGCAGCTTATTTCCAGGGAACGAGCAGTACTTC. It specifies CASSLFPGNEQYF.

The chain has TRBV9 and TRBJ2-2, with D unclear. V was trimmed by 0 bases and J by 7 bases, leaving 7 bases between them. Germline values: CDR1 SGDLS, CDR2 YYNGEE. The CDR3 contains 13 residues. DNA for the CDR3: TGTGCCAGCAGCGTAGTGAGTAGCGGGGAGCTGTTTTTT. This codes for CASSVVSSGELFF. The full variable domain, with the rest looked up from reference TRBV9 and TRBJ2-2, is DSGVTQTPKHLITATGQRVTLRCSPRSGDLSVYWYQQSLDQGLQFLIQYYNGEERAKGNILERFSAQQFPDLHSELNLSSLELGDSALYFCASSVVSSGELFFGEGSRLTVL.

This clone has only a few counts. This chain connects TRBV25-1 to TRBJ2-5; 9 nucleotides align to TRBD2. The CDR3 is 15 amino acids. Germline CDR1 is MGHDK and CDR2 is SYGVNS. Trimming took 2 bases from V and 4 from J; bases not matched to a gene: 5. The CDR3 protein is CASSERGRGSETQYF. CDR3 coding DNA: TGTGCCAGCAGTGAACGCGGGAGGGGATCAGAGACCCAGTACTTC. The complete variable domain, with remaining parts taken from reference TRBV25-1 and TRBJ2-5, reads EADIYQTPRYLVIGTGKKITLECSQTMGHDKMYWYQQDPGMELHLIHYSYGVNSTEKGDLSSESTVSRIRTEHFPLTLESARPSHTSQYLCASSERGRGSETQYFGPGTRLLVL.

The rearrangement links TRBV3-1 (or the pseudogene TRBV3-2) to TRBJ1-4; D is uncertain. V was pared by 1 base and J by 8 bases, with 14 bases between. CDR1 LGHDT and CDR2 YNNKEL come from the germline V gene (reference sequence). The CDR3 covers 15 residues. CDR3 coding DNA: TGTGCCAGCAGCCAAGCCCTCGGCGGGCGGGAAAAACTGTTTTTT. Protein: CASSQALGGREKLFF.

The J gene is TRBJ2-2, the V gene TRBV7-2; TRBD1 matches at 7 bases. V was pared by 1 base and J by 8 bases, with 7 bases of the junction left unmatched. This CDR3 has 15 amino acids. Germline CDR1 is SGHTA and CDR2 is FQGNSA. The CDR3: CASSLVGRGFGELFF. The CDR3, as DNA: TGTGCCAGCAGCTTAGTCGGCAGGGGGTTTGGGGAGCTGTTTTTT.

V is TRBV18 and J is TRBJ1-1; 9 bases fit TRBD1. V lost 2 bases, J lost 5 bases, and 6 bases stayed unmatched. Looked up from germline, CDR1 is KGHSH and CDR2 is LQKENI. CDR3 length equals 15 residues. CDR3 nucleotide sequence: TGTGCCAGCTCACCAAACGGAGGACAGGGGACTGAAGCTTTCTTT. Protein product: CASSPNGGQGTEAFF. The variable domain in full, with the rest retrieved from reference TRBV18 and TRBJ1-1, is NAGVMQNPRHLVRRRGQEARLRCSPMKGHSHVYWYRQLPEEGLKFMVYLQKENIIDESGMPKERFSAEFPKEGPSILRIQQVVRGDSAAYFCASSPNGGQGTEAFFGQGTRLTVV.

The J gene is TRBJ2-1, the V gene TRBV7-6; D is possibly TRBD1 (6 bases). The CDR3 consists of 17 residues. From germline, CDR1 is SGHVS and CDR2 FNYEAQ. Trimming shortened V by 1 base and J by 3 bases, and 16 bases separated the two germline ends. The CDR3 protein is CASSLGLGTPNYNEQFF. CDR3 in DNA: TGTGCCAGCAGCTTAGGGTTAGGGACACCTAACTACAATGAGCAGTTCTTC.

The chain joins TRBV9 to TRBJ2-3; TRBD2 agrees at 10 bases. The CDR3 has 16 amino acids. CDR1 and CDR2 (germline): SGDLS, YYNGEE. V lost 0 bases to trimming and J lost 5 bases; unmatched junction nucleotides: 6. CDR3 bases: TGTGCCAGCAGCGTAGCGGCTAGCGGGAGTATAGATACGCAGTATTTT. This encodes CASSVAASGSIDTQYF.

The chain recombines TRBV6-6 with TRBJ2-7; TRBD2 aligns across 10 bases. V trimming: 2 bases; J trimming: 0 bases; junction bases outside the gene matches: 1. This CDR3 is built from 15 residues. Germline-derived CDR1 and CDR2 are MNHNY and SVGAGI (reference sequence). The DNA of the CDR3 is TGTGCCAGCAGTTACATAGCGGGAGGCTCCTACGAGCAGTACTTC. Translated, it gives CASSYIAGGSYEQYF.

This chain links TRBV7-3 with TRBJ2-7, with 9 bases identical to TRBD1. Germline loops: CDR1 SGHTA, CDR2 FQGTGA. Trimming took 5 bases from V and 4 from J; bases not matched to a gene: 9. This CDR3 has 15 amino acids. As DNA, the CDR3 is TGTGCCAGCAGCATAGGGACAGGGCGGCAATACGAGCAGTACTTC. Amino acid sequence: CASSIGTGRQYEQYF.

This sequence joins TRBV7-2 and TRBJ2-3; D is possibly TRBD2 (6 bases). Trimming took off 3 bases at V and 2 bases at J, with 9 bases between the two ends. CDR3 length equals 14 residues. The germline V gene has CDR1 SGHTA and CDR2 FQGNSA. The CDR3 sequence: CASSFRDSTDTQYF. In DNA, the CDR3 is TGTGCCAGCAGCTTTCGGGACTCCACAGATACGCAGTATTTT.

The gene calls are TRBV9 and TRBJ1-1; possible D gene TRBD1, 5 bases. In germline, CDR1 is SGDLS, CDR2 YYNGEE. V shed 0 bases and J shed 6 bases, with 9 bases lying between them. The CDR3 is made up of 13 amino acids. CDR3 nucleotides: TGTGCCAGCAGCGTAGGGCAGGGCTCTGAAGCTTTCTTT. Amino acid sequence: CASSVGQGSEAFF.

The genes are TRBV18 and TRBJ1-2, with 8 bases identical to TRBD1. The CDR3 is 15 residues long. Trimming removed 6 bases from V and 4 bases from J; junction bases left unmatched: 10. Germline CDR1 is KGHSH and CDR2 is LQKENI. CDR3 nucleotide sequence: TGTGCCAGCTCGAAAACGACAGGGGAAGGCTATGGCTACACCTTC. This encodes CASSKTTGEGYGYTF.